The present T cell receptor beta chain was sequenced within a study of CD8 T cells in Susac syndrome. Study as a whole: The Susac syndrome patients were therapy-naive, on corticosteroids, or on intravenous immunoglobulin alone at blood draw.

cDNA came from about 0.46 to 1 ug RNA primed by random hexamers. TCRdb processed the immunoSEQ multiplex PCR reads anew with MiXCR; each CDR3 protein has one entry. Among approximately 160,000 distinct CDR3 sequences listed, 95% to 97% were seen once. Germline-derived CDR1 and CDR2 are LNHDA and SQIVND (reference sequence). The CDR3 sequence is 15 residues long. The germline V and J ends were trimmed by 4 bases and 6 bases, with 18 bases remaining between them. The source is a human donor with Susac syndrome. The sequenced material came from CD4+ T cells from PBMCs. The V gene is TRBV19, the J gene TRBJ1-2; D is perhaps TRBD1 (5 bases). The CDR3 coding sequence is TGTGCCAGTAGTACCGACCGCCAGGGAACCCATGGCTACACCTTC. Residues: CASSTDRQGTHGYTF.